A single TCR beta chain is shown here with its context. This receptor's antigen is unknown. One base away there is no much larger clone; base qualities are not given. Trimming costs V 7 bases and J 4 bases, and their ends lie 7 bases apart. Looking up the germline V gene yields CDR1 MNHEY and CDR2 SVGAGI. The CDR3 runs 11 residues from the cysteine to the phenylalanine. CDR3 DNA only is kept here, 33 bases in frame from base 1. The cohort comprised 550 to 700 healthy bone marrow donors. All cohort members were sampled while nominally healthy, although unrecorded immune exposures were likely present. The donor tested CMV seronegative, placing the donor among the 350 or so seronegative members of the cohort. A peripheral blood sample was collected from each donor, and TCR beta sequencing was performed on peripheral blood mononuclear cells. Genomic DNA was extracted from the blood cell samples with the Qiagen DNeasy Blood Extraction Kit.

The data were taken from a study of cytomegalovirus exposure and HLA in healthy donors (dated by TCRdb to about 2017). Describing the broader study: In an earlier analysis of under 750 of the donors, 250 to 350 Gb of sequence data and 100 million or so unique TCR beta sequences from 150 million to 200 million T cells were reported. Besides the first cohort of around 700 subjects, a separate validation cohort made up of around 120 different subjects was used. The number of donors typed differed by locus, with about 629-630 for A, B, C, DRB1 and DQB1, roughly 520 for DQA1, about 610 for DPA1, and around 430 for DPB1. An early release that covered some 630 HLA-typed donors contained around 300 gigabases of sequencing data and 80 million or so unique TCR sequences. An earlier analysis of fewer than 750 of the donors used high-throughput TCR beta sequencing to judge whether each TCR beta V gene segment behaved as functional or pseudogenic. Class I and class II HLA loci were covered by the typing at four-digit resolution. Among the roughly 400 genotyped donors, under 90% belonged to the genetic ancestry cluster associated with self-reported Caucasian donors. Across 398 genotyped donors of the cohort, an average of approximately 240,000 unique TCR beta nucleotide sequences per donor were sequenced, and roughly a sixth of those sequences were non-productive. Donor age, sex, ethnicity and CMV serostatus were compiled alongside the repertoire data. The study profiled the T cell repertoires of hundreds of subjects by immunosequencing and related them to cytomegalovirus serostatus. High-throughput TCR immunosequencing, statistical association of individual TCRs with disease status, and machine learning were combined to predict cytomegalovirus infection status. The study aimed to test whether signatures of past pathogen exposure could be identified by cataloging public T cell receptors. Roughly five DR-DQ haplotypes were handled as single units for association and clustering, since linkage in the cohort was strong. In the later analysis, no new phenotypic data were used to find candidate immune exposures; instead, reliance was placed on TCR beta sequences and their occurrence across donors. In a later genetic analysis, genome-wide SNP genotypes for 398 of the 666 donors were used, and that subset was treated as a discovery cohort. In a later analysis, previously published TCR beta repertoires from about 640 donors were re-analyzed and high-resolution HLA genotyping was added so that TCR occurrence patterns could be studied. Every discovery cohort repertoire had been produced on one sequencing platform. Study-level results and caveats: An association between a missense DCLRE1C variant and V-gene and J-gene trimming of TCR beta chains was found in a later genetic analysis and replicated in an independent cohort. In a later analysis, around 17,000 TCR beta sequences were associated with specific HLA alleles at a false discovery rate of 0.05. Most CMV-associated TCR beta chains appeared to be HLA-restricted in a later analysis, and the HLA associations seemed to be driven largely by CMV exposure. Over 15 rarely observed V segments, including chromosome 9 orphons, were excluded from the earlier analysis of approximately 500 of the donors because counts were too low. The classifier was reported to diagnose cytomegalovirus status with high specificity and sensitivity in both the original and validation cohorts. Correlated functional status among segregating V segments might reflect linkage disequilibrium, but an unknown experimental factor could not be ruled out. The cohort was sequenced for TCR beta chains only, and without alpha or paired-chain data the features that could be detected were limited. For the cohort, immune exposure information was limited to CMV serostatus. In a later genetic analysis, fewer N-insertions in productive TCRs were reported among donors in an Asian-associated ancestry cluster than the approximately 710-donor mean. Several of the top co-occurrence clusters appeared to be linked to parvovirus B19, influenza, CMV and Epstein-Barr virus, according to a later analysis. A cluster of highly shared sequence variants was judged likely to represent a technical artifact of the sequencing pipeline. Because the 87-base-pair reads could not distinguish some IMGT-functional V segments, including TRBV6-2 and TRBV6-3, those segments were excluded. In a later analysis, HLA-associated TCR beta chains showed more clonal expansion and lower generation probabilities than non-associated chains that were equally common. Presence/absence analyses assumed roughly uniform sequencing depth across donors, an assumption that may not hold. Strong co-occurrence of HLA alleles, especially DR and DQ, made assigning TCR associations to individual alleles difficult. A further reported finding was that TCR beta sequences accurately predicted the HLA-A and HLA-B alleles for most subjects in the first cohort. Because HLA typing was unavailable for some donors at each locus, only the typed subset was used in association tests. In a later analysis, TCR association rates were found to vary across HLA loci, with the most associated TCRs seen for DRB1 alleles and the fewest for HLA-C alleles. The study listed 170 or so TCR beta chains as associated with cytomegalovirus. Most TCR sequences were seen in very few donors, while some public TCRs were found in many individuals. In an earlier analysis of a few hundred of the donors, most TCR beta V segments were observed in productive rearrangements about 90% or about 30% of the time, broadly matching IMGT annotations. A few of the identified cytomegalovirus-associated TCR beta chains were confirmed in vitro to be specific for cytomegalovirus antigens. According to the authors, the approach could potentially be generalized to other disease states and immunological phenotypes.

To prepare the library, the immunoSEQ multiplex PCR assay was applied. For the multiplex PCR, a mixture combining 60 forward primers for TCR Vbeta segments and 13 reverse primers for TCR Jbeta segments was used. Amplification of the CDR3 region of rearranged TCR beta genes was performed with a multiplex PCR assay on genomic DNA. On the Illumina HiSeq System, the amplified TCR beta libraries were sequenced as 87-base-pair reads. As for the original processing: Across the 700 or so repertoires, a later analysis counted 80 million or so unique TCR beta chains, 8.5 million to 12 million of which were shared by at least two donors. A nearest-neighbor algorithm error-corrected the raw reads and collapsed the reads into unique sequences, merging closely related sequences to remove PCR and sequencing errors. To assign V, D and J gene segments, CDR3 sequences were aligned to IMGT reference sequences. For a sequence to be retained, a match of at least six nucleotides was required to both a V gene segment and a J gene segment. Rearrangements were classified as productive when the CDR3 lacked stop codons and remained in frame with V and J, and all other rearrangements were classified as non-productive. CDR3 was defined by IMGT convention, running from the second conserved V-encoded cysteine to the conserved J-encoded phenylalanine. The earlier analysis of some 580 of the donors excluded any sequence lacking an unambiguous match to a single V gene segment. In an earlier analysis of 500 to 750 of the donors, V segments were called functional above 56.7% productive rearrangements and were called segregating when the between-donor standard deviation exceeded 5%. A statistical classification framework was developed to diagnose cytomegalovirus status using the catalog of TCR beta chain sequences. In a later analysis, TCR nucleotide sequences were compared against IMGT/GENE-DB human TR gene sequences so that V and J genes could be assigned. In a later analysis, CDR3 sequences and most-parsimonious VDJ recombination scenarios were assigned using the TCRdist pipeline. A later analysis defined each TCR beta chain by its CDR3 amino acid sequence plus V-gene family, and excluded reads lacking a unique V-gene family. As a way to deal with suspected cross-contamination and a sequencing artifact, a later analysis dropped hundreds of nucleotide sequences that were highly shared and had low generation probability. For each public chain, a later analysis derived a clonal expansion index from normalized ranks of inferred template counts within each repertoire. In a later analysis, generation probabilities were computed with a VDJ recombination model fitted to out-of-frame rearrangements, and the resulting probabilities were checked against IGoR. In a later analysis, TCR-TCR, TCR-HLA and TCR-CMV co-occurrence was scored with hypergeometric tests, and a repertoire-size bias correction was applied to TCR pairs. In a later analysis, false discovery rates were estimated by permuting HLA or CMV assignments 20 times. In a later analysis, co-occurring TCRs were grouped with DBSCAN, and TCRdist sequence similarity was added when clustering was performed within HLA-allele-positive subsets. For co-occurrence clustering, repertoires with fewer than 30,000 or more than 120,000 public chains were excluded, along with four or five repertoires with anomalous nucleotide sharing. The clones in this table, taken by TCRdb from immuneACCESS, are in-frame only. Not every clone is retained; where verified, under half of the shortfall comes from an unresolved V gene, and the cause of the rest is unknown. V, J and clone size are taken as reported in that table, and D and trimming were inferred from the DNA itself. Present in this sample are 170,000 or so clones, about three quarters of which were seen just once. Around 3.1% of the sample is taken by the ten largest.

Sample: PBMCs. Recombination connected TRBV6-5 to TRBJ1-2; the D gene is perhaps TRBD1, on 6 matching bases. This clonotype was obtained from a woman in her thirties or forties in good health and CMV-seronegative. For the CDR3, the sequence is CASTDSYGYTF. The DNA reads TGTGCCAGCACGGACAGCTATGGCTACACCTTC.